This TCR beta chain was profiled in a study of low-dose radiotherapy and immunotherapy resistance in tumors (dated by TCRdb to the early 2020s). Concerning the study at large: In Cohort 1, each fraction delivered 0.5 Gy every 2 weeks, and the prescribed total PTV dose was 6.5 Gy. Cohort 2 received 1 Gy per fraction every two weeks, with a total of 13 Gy over 26 weeks. Patients were given nivolumab as a 240 mg flat dose every two weeks and ipilimumab at 1 mg/kg every six weeks, with both drugs delivered intravenously. Intravenous cyclophosphamide at 200 mg/m2 was administered every two weeks, one day ahead of each radiation and immunotherapy administration. Aspirin 300 mg was taken orally once daily by patients for four cycles, starting on cycle 1 day 1. Trial participants were not randomized into treatment groups. Eight patients were included in the translational analysis, namely three from the first dose cohort plus the first five from the second dose cohort.

The CDR3 spans 15 residues, from the cysteine through the phenylalanine. The retained sequence is limited to the CDR3, 45 bases, with the frame set at the first base. V and J lose 0 bases and 7 bases, and a span of 13 bases separates them. From a lookup of the germline V gene, CDR1 and CDR2 are SGDLS and YYNGEE. The run used an Illumina HiSeq 2500. To make first-strand cDNA, Superscript III was used along with a set of TRAV- and TRBV-specific primers so that both the TCRalpha and TCRbeta chains were covered. An approximately 20-cycle PCR with Phusion amplified the TCRs, pairing a constant-region primer with the adapter that was attached to the V primers. Isolated mRNA was amplified with the MessageAmp II aRNA Amplification Kit, using a roughly 15-hour in vitro transcription at 37°C. mRNA for TCR sequencing was isolated with the Dynabeads mRNA DIRECT Purification Kit. A second approximately 23-cycle Phusion PCR added indexed Illumina adapters, and products were purified with AMPure XP beads. Concerning the study's data processing: Custom Perl scripts were used to pool TCR sequences that encoded the same protein, to remove out-of-frame sequences, and to calculate the abundance of each clonotype. TCR sequences supported by only a single read were excluded from analysis. Repertoire metrics included Shannon entropy, Gini index, clonality, richness, and frequency of TCRs shared between repertoires. TCRdb trimmed public reads at Q25 via fastp, called clones via MiXCR and kept in-frame beta chains. When rows share a CDR3 protein, they turn into one entry using the most common DNA and genes. V and J calls and clone size were set by TCRdb, not the authors. Across this sample there are tens of thousands of distinct CDR3 sequences, with 15% to 20% seen only once. Of the sample, over 2.5% is held by the ten largest clones.

This clonotype was seen ten or more times. Its antigen specificity is not known. No qualities accompany the bases; no much larger clone lies one base away. The time point label of this sample denotes: before trial treatment. The donors came from RACIN, which was a single-arm phase I dose-escalation trial that paired nivolumab and ipilimumab with aspirin, low-dose cyclophosphamide and low-dose radiotherapy. Eligible patients had advanced, TIL-negative solid tumors. This TCR was recovered from a male donor with prostate cancer. The starting material was PBMCs, obtained before treatment. The sequence links TRBV9 to TRBJ1-4; no confident D gene assignment can be made. The CDR3 reads CASSVGRTLGEKLFF. Read as DNA, the sequence is TGTGCCAGCAGCGTAGGTCGGACCCTCGGTGAAAAACTGTTTTTT.